The clone carrying this T cell receptor (beta chain) turned up a few times. What it binds is unknown. These data come from a study of T-cell memory formation after mild COVID-19. The CDR3 consists of 15 residues. J lost 2 bases, V lost 4 bases, and 3 bases had no gene match. CDR1 is KGHDR, CDR2 SFDVKD, per germline. TCRdb independently ran MiXCR on the 5' RACE reads; one entry per CDR3 protein. The sample holds about 470,000 distinct CDR3 sequences, around 25% seen once. Study conclusions and caveats: CD4+ clones that contracted lay mainly in CM and EM; CD8+ ones lay in EMRA.

The rearrangement links TRBV24-1 to TRBJ1-5, with TRBD1 identical over 8 bases. The TCR was taken from an adult woman who had mild COVID-19 (a few samples of this study predate the infection). Cell type and time point are not known. The specimen was PBMCs or a T cell subset sorted from them (not recorded which). CDR3 amino acids: CATSDTGQGNQPQHF. For the CDR3, the DNA is TGTGCCACCAGTGACACGGGACAGGGCAATCAGCCCCAGCATTTT.